This T cell receptor beta chain was documented in a study of T cells after somatic rescue of genetic block. Assay used: immunoSEQ multiplex PCR; TCRdb lists only in-frame clones, some missing. The sample has tens of thousands of clones; approximately 90% are singletons. Sequences were obtained from peripheral blood mononuclear cells (PBMCs). The TCR originated in a woman aged 18-29 years.

The DNA for the CDR3 is TGTGCCAGCAGTGTAGAGCGGGAGGGCCAGGACGAGCAGTACTTC. It encodes CASSVEREGQDEQYF. The chain links TRBV6-6 to TRBJ2-7; 10 bases line up with TRBD2. V lost 5 bases to trimming and J lost 5 bases; unmatched junction nucleotides: 9. The germline V gene encodes CDR1 MNHNY and CDR2 SVGAGI (reference sequence). CDR3 length: 15 amino acids.